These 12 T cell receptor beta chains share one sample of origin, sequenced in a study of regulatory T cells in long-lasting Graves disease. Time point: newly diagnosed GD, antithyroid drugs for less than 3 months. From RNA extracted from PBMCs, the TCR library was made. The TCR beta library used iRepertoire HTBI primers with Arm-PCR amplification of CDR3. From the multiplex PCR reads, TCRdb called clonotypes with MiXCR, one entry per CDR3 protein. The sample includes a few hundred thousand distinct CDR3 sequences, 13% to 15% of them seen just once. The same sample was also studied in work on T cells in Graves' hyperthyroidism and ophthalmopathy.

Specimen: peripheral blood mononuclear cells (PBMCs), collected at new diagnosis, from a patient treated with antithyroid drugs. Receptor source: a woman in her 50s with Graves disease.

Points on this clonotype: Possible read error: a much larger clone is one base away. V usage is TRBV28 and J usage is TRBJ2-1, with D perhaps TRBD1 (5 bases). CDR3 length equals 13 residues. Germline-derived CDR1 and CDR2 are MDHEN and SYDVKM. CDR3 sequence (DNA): TGTGCCTGCAGTGTGACAGTGGACAATGAGCAGTTCTTC. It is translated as CACSVTVDNEQFF.

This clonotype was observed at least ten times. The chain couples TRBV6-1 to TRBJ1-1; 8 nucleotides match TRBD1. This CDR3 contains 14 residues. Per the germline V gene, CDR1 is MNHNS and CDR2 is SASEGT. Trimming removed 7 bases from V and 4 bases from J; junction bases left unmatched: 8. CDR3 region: CASNLDRVFTEAFF. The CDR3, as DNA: TGTGCCAGCAACCTGGACAGGGTATTCACTGAAGCTTTCTTT.

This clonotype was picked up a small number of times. Here the CDR3 reads CASSIGLYSNQPQHF. The CDR3 DNA is TGTGCCAGTAGTATAGGACTTTATAGCAATCAGCCCCAGCATTTT. The chain recombines TRBV19 with TRBJ1-5, with D unresolved. This CDR3 has 15 residues. Trimming took 1 base from V and 0 from J, leaving 7 bases between them. The germline V gene has CDR1 LNHDA and CDR2 SQIVND (reference sequence).

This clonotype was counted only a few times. CDR3 in DNA: TGTGCCAGCAGTTTTGAGCGGGAGGGCGGATTTAGCACAGATACGCAGTATTTT. Protein sequence: CASSFEREGGFSTDTQYF. J is TRBJ2-3 and V is TRBV6-9, with 10 bases fitting TRBD2. V shed 4 bases and J 0 bases; nucleotides not matched to a gene: 10. The germline V gene has CDR1 MNHGY and CDR2 SVAAGI. The length of the CDR3 is 18 residues.

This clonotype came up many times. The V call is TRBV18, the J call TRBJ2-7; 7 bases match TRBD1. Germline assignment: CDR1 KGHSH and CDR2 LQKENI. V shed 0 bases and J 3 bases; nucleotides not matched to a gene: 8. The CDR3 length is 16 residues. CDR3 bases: TGTGCCAGCTCACCACCGACACCGGGACAGCACTACGAGCAGTACTTC. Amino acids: CASSPPTPGQHYEQYF. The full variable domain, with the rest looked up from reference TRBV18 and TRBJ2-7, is NAGVMQNPRHLVRRRGQEARLRCSPMKGHSHVYWYRQLPEEGLKFMVYLQKENIIDESGMPKERFSAEFPKEGPSILRIQQVVRGDSAAYFCASSPPTPGQHYEQYFGPGTRLTVT.

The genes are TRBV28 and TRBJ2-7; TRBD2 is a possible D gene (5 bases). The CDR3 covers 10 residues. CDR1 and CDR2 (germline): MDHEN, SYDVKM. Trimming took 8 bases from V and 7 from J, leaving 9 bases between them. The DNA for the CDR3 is TGTGCCAGCGGTCCGGGAGAGCAGTACTTC. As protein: CASGPGEQYF.

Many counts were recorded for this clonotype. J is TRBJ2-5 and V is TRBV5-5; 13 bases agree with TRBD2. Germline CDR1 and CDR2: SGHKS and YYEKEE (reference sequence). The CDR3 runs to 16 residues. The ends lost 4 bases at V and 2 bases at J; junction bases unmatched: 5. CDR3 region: CASSRMGLAGQETQYF. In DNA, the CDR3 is TGTGCCAGCAGCCGAATGGGACTAGCGGGGCAAGAGACCCAGTACTTC.

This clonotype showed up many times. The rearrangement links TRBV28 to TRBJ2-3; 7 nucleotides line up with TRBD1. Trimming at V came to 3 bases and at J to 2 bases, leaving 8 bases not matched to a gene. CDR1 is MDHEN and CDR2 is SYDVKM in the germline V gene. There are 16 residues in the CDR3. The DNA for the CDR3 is TGTGCCAGCAGTTTCAGGGGGAATGATCTCACAGATACGCAGTATTTT. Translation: CASSFRGNDLTDTQYF.

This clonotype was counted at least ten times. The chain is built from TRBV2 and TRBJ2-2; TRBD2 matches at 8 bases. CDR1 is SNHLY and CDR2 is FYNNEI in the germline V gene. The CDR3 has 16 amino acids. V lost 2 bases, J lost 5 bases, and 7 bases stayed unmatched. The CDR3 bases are TGTGCCAGCAGTGAATGGAGCGGGAGTGAGACCGGGGAGCTGTTTTTT. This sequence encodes CASSEWSGSETGELFF.

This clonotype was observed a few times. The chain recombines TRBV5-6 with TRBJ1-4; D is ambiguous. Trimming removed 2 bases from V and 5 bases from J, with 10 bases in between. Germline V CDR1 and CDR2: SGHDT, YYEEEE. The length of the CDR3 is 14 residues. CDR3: CASSLAGVNEKLFF. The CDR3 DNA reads TGTGCCAGCAGCTTAGCCGGGGTGAATGAAAAACTGTTTTTT.

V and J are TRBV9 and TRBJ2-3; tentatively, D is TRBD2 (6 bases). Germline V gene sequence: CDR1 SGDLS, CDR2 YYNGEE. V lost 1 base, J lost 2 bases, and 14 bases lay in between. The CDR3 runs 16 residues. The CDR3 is CASSVRKAGPTDTQYF. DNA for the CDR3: TGTGCCAGCAGCGTAAGAAAAGCGGGCCCCACAGATACGCAGTATTTT.

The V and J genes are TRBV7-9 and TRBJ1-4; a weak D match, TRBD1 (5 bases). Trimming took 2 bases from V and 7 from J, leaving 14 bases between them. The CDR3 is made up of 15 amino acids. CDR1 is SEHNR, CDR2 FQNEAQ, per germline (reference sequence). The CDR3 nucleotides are TGTGCCAGCAGCTTAATGTCGGGGGTCTTTGAAAAACTGTTTTTT. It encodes CASSLMSGVFEKLFF.